The 10 T cell receptor beta chains reported below all come from one sample, sequenced in a study of CD8 T cells in ankylosing spondylitis. Study conclusions and caveats: Roughly eight highly homologous variants made up a TCR beta motif that seemed to typify ankylosing spondylitis blood.

TCRdb analysed the 5' RACE reads with MiXCR anew, one entry per CDR3 protein. The sample includes roughly 700,000 distinct CDR3 sequences, 19% of them seen just once. For these receptors, no antigen is known. Source material: blood, either unsorted or a sorted T cell fraction (not recorded which). All receptors come from a male donor with ankylosing spondylitis.

This clonotype turned up a few times. The gene calls are TRBV7-2 and TRBJ2-3, with a weak D call TRBD1 (6 bases). Germline-derived CDR1 and CDR2 are SGHTA and FQGNSA. The CDR3 length is 14 residues. With 5 bases removed from V and 8 bases from J, the gap between germline ends came to 17 bases. The chain's CDR3 is CASSNRGGEGTQYF. DNA of the CDR3: TGTGCCAGCAGCAACCGAGGGGGAGAAGGTACGCAGTATTTT.

This clonotype was observed a few times. V gene TRBV25-1 combines with J gene TRBJ2-3; D is unresolved. Germline loops: CDR1 MGHDK, CDR2 SYGVNS. Trimming took 5 bases from V and 10 from J, leaving 13 bases between them. The CDR3 sequence is 12 residues long. CDR3 sequence (DNA): TGTGCCAGCAGTTTTAGTGTGGAAGCGCAGTATTTT. It yields the protein CASSFSVEAQYF.

The chain has TRBV27 and TRBJ2-1; D could derive from TRBD1 or TRBD2 (7 bases each). Trimming cost V 1 base and J 6 bases, with 16 bases left between them. The CDR3 is 16 residues long. Per the germline V gene, CDR1 is MNHEY and CDR2 is SMNVEV (reference sequence). The CDR3 is CASSLFGEGAVNEQFF. The DNA of the CDR3 is TGTGCCAGCAGTTTATTTGGGGAGGGGGCAGTCAATGAGCAGTTCTTC.

V is TRBV7-3 and J is TRBJ2-3, with a weak D call TRBD2 (5 bases). The CDR3 sequence is 14 residues long. Trimming took off 0 bases at V and 3 bases at J, with 7 bases between the two ends. Germline-derived CDR1 and CDR2 are SGHTA and FQGTGA. CDR3 sequence reads: CASSLTGITDTQYF. The CDR3 region has the DNA TGTGCCAGCAGCTTAACCGGGATTACAGATACGCAGTATTTT.

The CDR3 reads CASSLVGDSLWDEQFF. The CDR3 DNA reads TGTGCCAGCAGCTTAGTCGGGGACAGCCTCTGGGATGAGCAGTTCTTC. This chain joins TRBV7-2 and TRBJ2-1; 7 bases are shared with TRBD1. This CDR3 comprises 16 residues. The V gene end was trimmed by 1 base and the J gene end by 8 bases; junction bases not matched to a gene: 11. The germline V gene encodes CDR1 SGHTA and CDR2 FQGNSA.

With regard to this clonotype: A much larger clone sits a single nucleotide away, making a read error possible. The rearrangement links TRBV29-1 to TRBJ1-1, with TRBD1 as a possible D gene (5 bases). V was cut by 7 bases and J by 6 bases, with 21 bases left in between. The CDR3 totals 14 residues. The germline V gene has CDR1 SQVTM and CDR2 ANQGSEA. The CDR3 bases are TGCAGCGGCGGGACCCAGGAGGGAAACTCTGAAGCTTTCTTT. The encoded protein is CSGGTQEGNSEAFF.

In its sample, this clonotype was seen a few times. The J gene is TRBJ2-5, the V gene TRBV5-1; D uncertain. The CDR3 has 15 residues. V dropped 0 bases and J dropped 5 bases, with 14 bases sitting between them. Germline CDR1 reads SGHRS; CDR2 reads YFSETQ. The CDR3 protein is CASSLAPRLGETQYF. In DNA form, the CDR3 reads TGCGCCAGCAGCTTGGCCCCTAGGCTAGGCGAGACCCAGTACTTC.

The V gene is TRBV20-1, the J gene TRBJ2-7; D ambiguous. V was pared by 1 base and J by 4 bases, with 5 bases between. This CDR3 region has 11 residues. Germline CDR1 is DFQATT and CDR2 is SNEGSKA (reference sequence). The CDR3 DNA is TGCAGTGCTAGAGTTACGTACGAGCAGTACTTC. Translating gives CSARVTYEQYF.

The chain joins TRBV6-2 or TRBV6-3 to TRBJ1-5, with 7 nucleotides matching TRBD1. The CDR3 contains 13 residues. V was clipped by 7 bases and J by 1 base; unmatched bases: 1. Germline V gives CDR1 MNHEY, CDR2 SVGEGT. The CDR3 DNA reads TGTGCCAGCAAGGGGGCGAGCAATCAGCCCCAGCATTTT. It encodes CASKGASNQPQHF.

The CDR3 loop is CASSGQGFYNSPLHF. CDR3 bases: TGTGCCAGCAGCGGACAGGGTTTTTATAATTCACCCCTCCACTTT. The chain combines TRBV6-1 with TRBJ1-6; 8 bases are shared with TRBD1. The germline V gene encodes CDR1 MNHNS and CDR2 SASEGT. This CDR3 spans 15 amino acids. The J segment lost 4 bases and the V segment lost 6 bases, leaving 5 bases of the junction unmatched.